The clone carrying this T cell receptor beta chain was observed a single time. The entry originates in a study of blood T cell repertoires in COVID-19. V was cut by 6 bases and J by 5 bases, with 26 bases left in between. Germline lookup yields CDR1 MNHNY and CDR2 SVGAGI (reference sequence). The CDR3 extends over 17 amino acids. Clones were sequenced by immunoSEQ multiplex PCR, and TCRdb holds only the in-frame ones, with some missing. The sample includes 55,000 or so clones, about four fifths of them seen just once. The chain recombines TRBV6-6 with TRBJ2-7, with unresolved D. The sequence derives from a human donor in a cohort sampled during active or convalescent COVID-19. The sample comprised peripheral blood. This CDR3 reads CASSRRIHWASSDEQYF. The CDR3 bases are TGTGCCAGCAGCCGACGGATACACTGGGCTTCGTCGGACGAGCAGTACTTC.